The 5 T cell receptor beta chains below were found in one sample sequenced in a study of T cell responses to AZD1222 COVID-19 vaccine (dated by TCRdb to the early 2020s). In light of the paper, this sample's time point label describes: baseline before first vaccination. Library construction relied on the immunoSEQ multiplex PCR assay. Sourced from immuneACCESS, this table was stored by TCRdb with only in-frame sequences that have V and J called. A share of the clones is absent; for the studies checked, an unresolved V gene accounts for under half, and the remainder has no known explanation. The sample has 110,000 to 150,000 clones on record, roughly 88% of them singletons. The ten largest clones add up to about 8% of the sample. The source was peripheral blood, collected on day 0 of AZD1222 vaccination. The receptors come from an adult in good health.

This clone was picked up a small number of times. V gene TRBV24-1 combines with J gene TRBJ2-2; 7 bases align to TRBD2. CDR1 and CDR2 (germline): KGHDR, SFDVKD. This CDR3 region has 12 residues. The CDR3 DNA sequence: TGTGGGGCCAGCGGGGAGGTCGGGGAGCTGTTTTTT. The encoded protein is CGASGEVGELFF.

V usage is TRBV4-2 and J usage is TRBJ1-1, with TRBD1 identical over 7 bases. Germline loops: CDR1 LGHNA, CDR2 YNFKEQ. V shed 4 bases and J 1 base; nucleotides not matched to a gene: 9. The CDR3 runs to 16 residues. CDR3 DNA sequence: TGTGCCAGCAGCCGACTAACCGGGACAGCGAACACTGAAGCTTTCTTT. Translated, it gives CASSRLTGTANTEAFF.

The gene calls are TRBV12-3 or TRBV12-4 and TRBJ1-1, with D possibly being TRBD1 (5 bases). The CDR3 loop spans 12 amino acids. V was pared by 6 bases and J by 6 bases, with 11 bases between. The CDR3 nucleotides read TGTGCCAGCAGCCCAGGGTACGCTGAAGCTTTCTTT. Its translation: CASSPGYAEAFF.

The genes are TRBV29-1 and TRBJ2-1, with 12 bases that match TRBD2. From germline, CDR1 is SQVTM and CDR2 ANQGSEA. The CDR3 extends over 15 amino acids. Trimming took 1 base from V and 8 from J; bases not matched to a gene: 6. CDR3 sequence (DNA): TGCAGCGTTGAAGGCAGGCTAGCGGGAGGGTATGAGCAGTTCTTC. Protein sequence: CSVEGRLAGGYEQFF.

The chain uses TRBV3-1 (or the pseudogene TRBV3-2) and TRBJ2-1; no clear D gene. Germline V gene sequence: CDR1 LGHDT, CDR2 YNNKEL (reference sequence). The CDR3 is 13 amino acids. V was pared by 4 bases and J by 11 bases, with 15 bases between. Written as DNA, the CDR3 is TGTGCCAGCAGCCTCCGGACGGTCAACCAGCAGTTCTTC. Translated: CASSLRTVNQQFF.